The sample holds a few counts of the clone carrying this T cell receptor (beta chain). The trim removed 4 bases at V and 6 bases at J, leaving 11 bases unmatched. CDR1 and CDR2 from the germline V gene are SGHDT and YYEEEE. The CDR3 is 16 residues long. These data originate in a study of blood T cell repertoires in COVID-19. Across the whole study: The United States, Italy and Spain supplied acute and convalescent COVID-19 samples. The analysed material was cDNA or gDNA that came from T cells, B-cell-depleted T cells, or PBMCs.

Original processing notes: Counts of nucleated cells, estimated from reference gene primer amplification, were obtained. Only in-frame clones appear in the TCRdb table, and some are missing; sequencing was by immunoSEQ multiplex PCR. V and J calls and clone size come straight from that table; D and trimming were deduced from the DNA. Here the sample spans 70,000 or so clones, around 83% being singletons. The TCR comes from a woman aged 60-75 years with acute or convalescent COVID-19. The sample comprised peripheral blood. The rearrangement joins TRBV5-6 to TRBJ2-2; 8 positions agree with TRBD2. The CDR3 DNA follows: TGTGCCAGCAGCGAGGTTCGAGCGGGGGCCGCCGGGGAGCTGTTTTTT. Encoded protein: CASSEVRAGAAGELFF.